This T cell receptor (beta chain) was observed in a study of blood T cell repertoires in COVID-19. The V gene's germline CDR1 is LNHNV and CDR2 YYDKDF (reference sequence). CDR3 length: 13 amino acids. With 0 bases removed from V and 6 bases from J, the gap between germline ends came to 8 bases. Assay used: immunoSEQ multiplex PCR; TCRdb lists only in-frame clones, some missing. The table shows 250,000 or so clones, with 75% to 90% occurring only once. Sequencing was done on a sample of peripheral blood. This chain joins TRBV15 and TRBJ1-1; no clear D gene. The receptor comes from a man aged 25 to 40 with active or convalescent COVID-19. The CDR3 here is CATSRDSRSEAFF. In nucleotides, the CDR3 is TGTGCCACCAGCAGAGATAGTCGGTCTGAAGCTTTCTTT.